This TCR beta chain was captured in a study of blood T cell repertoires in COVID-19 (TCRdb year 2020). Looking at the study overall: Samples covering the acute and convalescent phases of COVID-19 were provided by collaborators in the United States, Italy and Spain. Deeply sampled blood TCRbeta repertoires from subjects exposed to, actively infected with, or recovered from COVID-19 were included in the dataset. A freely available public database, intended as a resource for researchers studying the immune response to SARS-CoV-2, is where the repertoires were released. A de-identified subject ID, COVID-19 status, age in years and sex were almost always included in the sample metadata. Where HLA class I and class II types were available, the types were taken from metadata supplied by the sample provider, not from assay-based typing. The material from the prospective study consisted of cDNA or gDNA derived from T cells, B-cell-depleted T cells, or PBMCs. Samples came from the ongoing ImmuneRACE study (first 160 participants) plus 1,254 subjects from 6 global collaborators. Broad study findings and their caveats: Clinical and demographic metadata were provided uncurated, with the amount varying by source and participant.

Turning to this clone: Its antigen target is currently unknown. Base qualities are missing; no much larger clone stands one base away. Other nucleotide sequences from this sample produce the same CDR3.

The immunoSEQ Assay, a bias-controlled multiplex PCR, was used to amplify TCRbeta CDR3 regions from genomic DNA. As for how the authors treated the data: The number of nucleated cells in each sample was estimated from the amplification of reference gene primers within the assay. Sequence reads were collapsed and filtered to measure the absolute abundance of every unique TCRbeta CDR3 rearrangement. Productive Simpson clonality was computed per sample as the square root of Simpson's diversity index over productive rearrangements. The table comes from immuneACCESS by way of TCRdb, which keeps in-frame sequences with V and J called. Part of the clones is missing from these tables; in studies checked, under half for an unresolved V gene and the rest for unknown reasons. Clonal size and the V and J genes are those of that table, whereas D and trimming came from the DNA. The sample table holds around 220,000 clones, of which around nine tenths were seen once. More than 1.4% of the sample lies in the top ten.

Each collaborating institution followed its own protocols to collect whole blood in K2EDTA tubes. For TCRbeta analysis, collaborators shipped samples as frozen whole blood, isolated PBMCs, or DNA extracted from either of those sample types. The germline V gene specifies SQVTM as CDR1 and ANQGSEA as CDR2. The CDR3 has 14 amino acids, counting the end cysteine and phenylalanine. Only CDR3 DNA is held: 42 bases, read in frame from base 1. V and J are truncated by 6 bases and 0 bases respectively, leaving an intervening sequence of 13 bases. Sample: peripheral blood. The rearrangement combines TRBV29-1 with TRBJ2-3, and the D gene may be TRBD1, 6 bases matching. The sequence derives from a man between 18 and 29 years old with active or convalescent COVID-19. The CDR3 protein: CSVAGTSSTDTQYF. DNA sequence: TGCAGCGTCGCCGGGACATCTAGCACAGATACGCAGTATTTT.